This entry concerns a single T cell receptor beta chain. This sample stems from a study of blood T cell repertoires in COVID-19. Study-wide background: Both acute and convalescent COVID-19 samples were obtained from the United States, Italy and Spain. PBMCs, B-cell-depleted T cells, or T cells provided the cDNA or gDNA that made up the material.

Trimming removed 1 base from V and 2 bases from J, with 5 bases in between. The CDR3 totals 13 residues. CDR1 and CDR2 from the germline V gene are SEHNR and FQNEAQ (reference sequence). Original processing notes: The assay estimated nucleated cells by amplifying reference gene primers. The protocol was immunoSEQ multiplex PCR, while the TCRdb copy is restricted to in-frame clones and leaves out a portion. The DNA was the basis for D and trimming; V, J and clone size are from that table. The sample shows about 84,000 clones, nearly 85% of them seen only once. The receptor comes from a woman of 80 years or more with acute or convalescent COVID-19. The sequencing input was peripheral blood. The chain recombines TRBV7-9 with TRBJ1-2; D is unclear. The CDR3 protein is CASSLEENYGYTF. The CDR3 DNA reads TGTGCCAGCAGCTTAGAGGAGAACTATGGCTACACCTTC.